Listed below are T cell receptor beta chains from one sample, sequenced in a study of graft-versus-host responses after intestinal transplantation. These TCRs' antigens remain unknown. Sequenced by immunoSEQ multiplex PCR; TCRdb stores in-frame clones only, minus some. The sample lists about 120,000 clones, 80% to 95% occurring once. The source material was unstimulated CD8+ T cells sorted from spleen or lymph node cells, sampled before intestinal transplant. Source of these receptors: a human donor who received an intestinal transplant. The CDR3 runs from the conserved cysteine through the conserved F or W. The D gene is left open where the match is weak. Size tells how often a clone was seen (once, few, many) or the class of an expanded clone, and some rows leave it out.

clone size,J gene,D gene,V gene,CDR3 protein,CDR3 DNA
once,TRBJ2-5,TRBD2,TRBV4-1,CASSPQREEVETQYF,TGCGCCAGCAGCCCCCAGCGGGAGGAGGTAGAGACCCAGTACTTC
-,TRBJ1-1,TRBD1,TRBV6-5,CASSYRQGAEAFF,TGTGCCAGCAGTTATCGTCAGGGGGCTGAAGCTTTCTTT
once,TRBJ2-7,-,TRBV5-1,CASNDRDGGFYEQYF,TGCGCCAGCAACGACCGGGACGGAGGGTTCTACGAGCAGTACTTC
-,TRBJ2-7,-,TRBV30,CAWSRTSYEQYF,TGTGCCTGGAGTCGCACCTCCTACGAGCAGTACTTC
-,TRBJ2-2,TRBD2,TRBV6-1,CASSEVSLAGSTGELFF,TGTGCCAGCAGTGAAGTCAGTCTAGCGGGATCTACCGGGGAGCTGTTTTTT
once,TRBJ1-1,TRBD1,TRBV9,CASNSGTGYAEAFF,TGTGCCAGCAACTCCGGGACAGGGTACGCTGAAGCTTTCTTT
-,TRBJ2-7,-,TRBV9,CASSVDPLTAYSYEQYF,TGTGCCAGCAGCGTAGACCCCTTGACAGCCTACTCCTACGAGCAGTACTTC
few,TRBJ2-7,TRBD1,TRBV7-9,CASSEGAQSPTYEQYF,TGTGCCAGCAGCGAGGGGGCACAAAGTCCCACCTACGAGCAGTACTTC
-,TRBJ2-1,TRBD2,TRBV27,CASSSLAGGPYNEQFF,TGTGCCAGCAGTAGTCTGGCGGGAGGGCCCTACAATGAGCAGTTCTTC
-,TRBJ2-1,TRBD1,TRBV27,CATAPGQIYNEQFF,TGTGCCACCGCGCCGGGACAGATTTACAATGAGCAGTTCTTC
-,TRBJ1-5,TRBD1,TRBV19,CASSIGDRGYQHF,TGTGCCAGTAGTATAGGGGACAGGGGGTACCAGCATTTT
-,TRBJ2-7,-,TRBV28,CASSPPQDSRTTRSYEQYF,TGTGCCAGCAGCCCACCCCAGGACAGCCGTACAACCAGGTCCTACGAGCAGTACTTC
-,TRBJ1-2,-,TRBV29-1,CSVEGPGNYGYTF,TGCAGCGTTGAAGGACCCGGGAACTATGGCTACACCTTC
-,TRBJ2-1,-,TRBV2,CATKTPEASEWFF,TGTGCCACCAAGACCCCCGAGGCCTCCGAGTGGTTCTTC
-,TRBJ2-7,TRBD2,TRBV27,CASSLSASGNHEQYF,TGTGCCAGCAGTTTATCGGCTAGCGGGAACCACGAGCAGTACTTC
-,TRBJ2-7,-,TRBV5-1,CASSLRTGTSYEQYF,TGCGCCAGCAGCTTGAGAACAGGGACCTCCTACGAGCAGTACTTC
-,TRBJ1-1,-,TRBV9,CASSPQNVGGEAFF,TGTGCCAGCAGCCCCCAGAACGTTGGGGGGGAAGCTTTCTTT
-,TRBJ1-1,-,TRBV6-5,CASITGNTEAFF,TGTGCCAGCATCACAGGGAACACTGAAGCTTTCTTT
-,TRBJ2-7,TRBD2,TRBV9,CASSVDLAGLGEQYF,TGTGCCAGCAGCGTAGATCTAGCGGGTCTGGGCGAGCAGTACTTC
-,TRBJ2-3,TRBD2,TRBV4-1,CASSRGGRGADTQYF,TGCGCCAGCAGTCGGGGGGGCCGAGGCGCAGATACGCAGTATTTT
-,TRBJ2-3,-,TRBV30,CAWTPGTSTDTQYF,TGTGCCTGGACCCCCGGAACTAGCACAGATACGCAGTATTTT
-,TRBJ1-2,-,TRBV21-1,CASSKGKLGAYGGYTF,TGTGCCAGCAGCAAGGGTAAACTAGGCGCATATGGGGGCTACACCTTC
once,TRBJ2-7,-,TRBV9,CASSVESSQTYEQYF,TGTGCCAGCAGCGTAGAGTCTAGCCAAACCTACGAGCAGTACTTC
-,TRBJ2-5,TRBD1,TRBV11-2,CASSLLRTGVQETQYF,TGTGCCAGCAGCTTATTGAGGACAGGAGTACAAGAGACCCAGTACTTC
-,TRBJ2-1,TRBD2,TRBV6-6,CASSYSAGGTYNEQFF,TGTGCCAGCAGTTACTCGGCGGGAGGAACGTACAATGAGCAGTTCTTC
-,TRBJ1-1,TRBD1,TRBV5-6,CASSLGQGVLFTEAFF,TGTGCCAGCAGCTTGGGGCAGGGGGTGTTATTCACTGAAGCTTTCTTT
-,TRBJ1-2,-,TRBV4-1,CASSQRTRGTNYGYTF,TGCGCCAGCAGCCAACGAACAAGGGGAACTAACTATGGCTACACCTTC
once,TRBJ2-3,TRBD2,TRBV7-2,CASSLRLAATDTQYF,TGTGCCAGCAGCCTCCGACTAGCGGCCACAGATACGCAGTATTTT
-,TRBJ1-4,-,TRBV28,CASSFWGDTDEKLFF,TGTGCCAGCAGTTTTTGGGGGGACACGGATGAAAAACTGTTTTTT
-,TRBJ1-4,-,TRBV25-1,CASSEPRALVTNEKLFF,TGTGCCAGCAGTGAGCCAAGAGCCTTGGTAACTAATGAAAAACTGTTTTTT
-,TRBJ2-2,-,TRBV19,CASSTQTSLGAPGELFF,TGTGCCAGTAGTACCCAGACCAGTTTAGGGGCACCCGGGGAGCTGTTTTTT
-,TRBJ2-1,-,TRBV9,CASSPPSNWYNEQFF,TGTGCCAGCTCCCCACCATCCAACTGGTACAATGAGCAGTTCTTC
once,TRBJ1-5,-,TRBV19,CASSILVYGSNQPQHF,TGTGCCAGTAGTATTCTAGTTTACGGGTCCAATCAGCCCCAGCATTTT
-,TRBJ1-1,-,TRBV6-1,CASSGELAITEAFF,TGTGCCAGCAGTGGGGAATTGGCGATAACTGAAGCTTTCTTT
-,TRBJ2-7,TRBD2,TRBV7-3,CASSLEAGAGYEQYF,TGTGCCAGCAGCTTAGAGGCGGGAGCGGGCTACGAGCAGTACTTC
-,TRBJ2-1,-,TRBV29-1,CSVESPPSYNEQFF,TGCAGCGTTGAATCCCCTCCCTCCTACAATGAGCAGTTCTTC
-,TRBJ1-2,-,TRBV6-1,CASSEGGTGYGYTF,TGTGCCAGCAGTGAAGGGGGGACGGGCTATGGCTACACCTTC
-,TRBJ1-2,-,TRBV30,CAWIWVSGYTF,TGTGCCTGGATTTGGGTTAGTGGCTACACCTTC
-,TRBJ2-1,-,TRBV7-9,CASSPVPGEGDNEQFF,TGTGCCAGCAGCCCAGTACCGGGGGAGGGGGACAATGAGCAGTTCTTC
-,TRBJ2-1,-,TRBV7-2,CASSLPGGRDYNEQFF,TGTGCCAGCAGCTTACCGGGGGGCAGAGACTACAATGAGCAGTTCTTC
-,TRBJ1-5,TRBD1,TRBV15,CATSRDLGQNQPQHF,TGTGCCACCAGCAGAGATCTGGGACAGAATCAGCCCCAGCATTTT
-,TRBJ2-7,TRBD2,TRBV27,CASSLSVAGTYEQYF,TGTGCCAGCAGTTTATCGGTAGCGGGGACCTACGAGCAGTACTTC
-,TRBJ2-3,-,TRBV5-1,CASSLGQTTDTQYF,TGCGCCAGCAGCTTGGGACAGACCACAGATACGCAGTATTTT
-,TRBJ1-2,TRBD1,TRBV5-5,CASSLTGAGYGYTF,TGTGCCAGCAGCTTGACAGGGGCCGGGTATGGCTACACCTTC
-,TRBJ1-2,TRBD1,TRBV9,CASSGTGVYGYTF,TGTGCCAGCAGCGGAACAGGGGTTTACGGCTACACCTTC
-,TRBJ2-1,TRBD2,TRBV7-2,CASREAGEGNEQFF,TGTGCCAGCAGGGAAGCGGGAGAAGGCAATGAGCAGTTCTTC
-,TRBJ2-5,TRBD2,TRBV7-2,CASSLGTSGRAKETQYF,TGTGCCAGCAGCTTAGGGACTAGCGGGAGGGCCAAAGAGACCCAGTACTTC
-,TRBJ2-3,TRBD1,TRBV10-2,CASSELMGQANTQYF,TGCGCCAGCAGTGAGTTAATGGGACAGGCCAATACGCAGTATTTT
-,TRBJ2-7,TRBD1,TRBV5-5,CASSFRQGVPYEQYF,TGTGCCAGCAGCTTTAGACAGGGTGTTCCCTACGAGCAGTACTTC
-,TRBJ2-3,-,TRBV5-3,CARRAAGEGATEDTQYF,TGTGCCAGAAGGGCCGCGGGGGAGGGGGCGACCGAAGATACGCAGTATTTT
-,TRBJ2-5,-,TRBV2,CASRTPLEETQYF,TGTGCCAGCCGGACACCCCTGGAAGAGACCCAGTACTTC
-,TRBJ2-3,TRBD2,TRBV9,CASSVGGGRADTQYF,TGTGCCAGCAGCGTAGGAGGCGGGAGGGCAGATACGCAGTATTTT